This TCR beta chain came from a study of blood T cell repertoires in COVID-19. Whole-study context: Specimens from acute and convalescent COVID-19 originated in the United States, Italy and Spain.

Measured with immunoSEQ multiplex PCR; TCRdb has only the in-frame clones, and not every one. The table records 300,000 to 400,000 clones, about 86% of them present only once. V lost 3 bases to trimming and J lost 0 bases; unmatched junction nucleotides: 5. This CDR3 region has 17 residues. Germline lookup yields CDR1 SGHTA and CDR2 FQGNSA. The sequence came from a woman aged 40-49 years with acute COVID-19. The J gene is TRBJ2-7, the V gene TRBV7-2, with 13 positions matching TRBD2. Sequenced: PBMCs or T cells enriched from blood (not recorded which). The CDR3 loop reads CASSFGTSGASSYEQYF. CDR3 DNA sequence: TGTGCCAGCAGCTTTGGGACTAGCGGGGCTAGCTCCTACGAGCAGTACTTC.